This T cell receptor beta chain was observed in a study of blood T cell repertoires in COVID-19. On the study more broadly: Samples of COVID-19 (acute and convalescent) were obtained from the United States, Italy and Spain. Sample material is recorded as cDNA or gDNA derived from T cells, B-cell-depleted T cells, or PBMCs.

Per the study methods: Reference gene primer amplification gave nucleated cell count estimates. The repertoire was sequenced with immunoSEQ multiplex PCR; TCRdb's copy has only in-frame clones and lacks some. From that table come the V and J calls and clone size; the DNA was used to work out D and trimming. The table lists about 110,000 clones, roughly 88% of them singletons. This clone occurred once. The source material was peripheral blood. The TCR originated in a human donor in a cohort sampled during active COVID-19.

The CDR3, as DNA: TGCAGCGTAGCCGACAGGGGCACGCAGTATTTT. Encoded protein: CSVADRGTQYF. The rearrangement uses TRBV29-1 and TRBJ2-3; 8 nucleotides match TRBD1. The V and J ends lost 6 bases and 9 bases, in that order; junction bases with no gene match: 5. CDR3 size: 11 residues. Germline CDR1 SQVTM, CDR2 ANQGSEA.